This TCR beta chain came from a study of Ad26.COV2.S vaccination and SARS-CoV-2 variants. TCRdb's copy holds only in-frame clones and misses some; the assay was immunoSEQ multiplex PCR. The sample gives around 500,000 clones, 80% to 90% of which show up once; around 1.8% is in the top ten. Treatment here: about 20 received Ad26.COV2.S at low or high dose, single or two shots; 5 received placebo; per-sample allocation not given. After the first vaccine or placebo injection, samples were drawn on day 63. Germline V lookup: CDR1 MNHEY, CDR2 SVGEGT. Trimming stripped 2 bases from V and 4 bases from J, with 11 bases between. This CDR3 region has 15 residues.

The input for sequencing was peripheral blood, taken in a trial of Ad26.COV2.S vaccine versus placebo. The chain uses TRBV6-2 or TRBV6-3 and TRBJ2-2; no clear D gene. This clonotype originated in a person between 18 and 60 years old who received the Ad26.COV2.S COVID-19 vaccine or a placebo. CDR3 DNA: TGTGCCAGCAGTTACCCGGTCCGAAGCACCGGGGAGCTGTTTTTT. Translation gives CASSYPVRSTGELFF.